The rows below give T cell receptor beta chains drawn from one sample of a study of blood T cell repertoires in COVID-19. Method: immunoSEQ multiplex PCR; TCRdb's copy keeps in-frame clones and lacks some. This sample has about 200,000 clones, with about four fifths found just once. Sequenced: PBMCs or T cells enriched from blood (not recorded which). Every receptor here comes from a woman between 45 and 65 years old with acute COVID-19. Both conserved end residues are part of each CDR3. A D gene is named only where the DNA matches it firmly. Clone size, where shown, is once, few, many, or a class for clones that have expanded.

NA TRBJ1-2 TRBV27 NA TGTGCCAGCTCTCCTACAGGGAATGGCTACACCTTC CASSPTGNGYTF
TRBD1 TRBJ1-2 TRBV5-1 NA TGCGCCAGCAGCCTAACGGGACAGGGTCGAGCTAACTATGGCTACACCTTC CASSLTGQGRANYGYTF
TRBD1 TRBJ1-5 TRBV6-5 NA TGTGCCAGCAGTTACGGCAGGGGGGATCAGCCCCAGCATTTT CASSYGRGDQPQHF
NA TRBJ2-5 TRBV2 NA TGTGCCAGCAGTGAGGATTGGGGCCGAAAGTACTTC CASSEDWGRKYF
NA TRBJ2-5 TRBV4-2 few TGTGCCAGCAGCCCGGAGAAGTACCAAGAGACCCAGTACTTC CASSPEKYQETQYF
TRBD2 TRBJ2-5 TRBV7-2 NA TGTGCCAGCAGCTCCTCGGGGGGGGCGCGGGAGACCCAGTACTTC CASSSSGGARETQYF
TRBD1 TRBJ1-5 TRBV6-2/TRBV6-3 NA TGTGCCAGCAGTTACTCGATTTCCCGCGACAGGGGGCGTAATCAGCCCCAGCATTTT CASSYSISRDRGRNQPQHF
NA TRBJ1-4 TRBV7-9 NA TGTGCCAGCAGCTTAATCTCAATCGGGAATGAAAAACTGTTTTTT CASSLISIGNEKLFF
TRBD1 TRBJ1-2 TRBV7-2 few TGTGCCAGCAGCCGCGGAACAGGGGACTATGGCTACACCTTC CASSRGTGDYGYTF
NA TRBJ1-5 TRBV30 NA TGTGCCTGGAGAGGTAGAGGGTTCAATCAGCCCCAGCATTTT CAWRGRGFNQPQHF
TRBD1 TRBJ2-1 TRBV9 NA TGTGCCAGCAGCCCCAACGGACAGGCTGGGTCTAAGATCTTC CASSPNGQAGSKIF
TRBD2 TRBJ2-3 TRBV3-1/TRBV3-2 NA TGTGCCAGCAGCCAGAGACTAGCGGGGGGAGATACGCAGTATTTT CASSQRLAGGDTQYF
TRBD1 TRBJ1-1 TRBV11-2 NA TGTGCCAGCAGCCAAAATGCCGGGACAGTAAACACTGAAGCTTTCTTT CASSQNAGTVNTEAFF
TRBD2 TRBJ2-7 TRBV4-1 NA TGCGCCAGCAGCCAAGAGATTACTAGCGGAACCTACGAGCAGTACTTC CASSQEITSGTYEQYF
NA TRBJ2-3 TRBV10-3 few TGTGCCATCAGTGGGAGATCAGATACGCAGTATTTT CAISGRSDTQYF
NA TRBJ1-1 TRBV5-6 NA TGTGCCAGCAGCCGACAGACAGGCCTGAACACTGAAGCTTTCTTT CASSRQTGLNTEAFF
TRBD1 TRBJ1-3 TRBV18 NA TGTGCCAGCTCACGCGACAGGGGAAAAACGGACACCATATATTTT CASSRDRGKTDTIYF
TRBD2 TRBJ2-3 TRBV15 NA TGTGCCACCAGCAGGCTCCATGGCGGGGGGGCGGCAGATACGCAGTATTTT CATSRLHGGGAADTQYF
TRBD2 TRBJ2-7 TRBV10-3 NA TGTGCCATCAGTGAGAAGAGTAGCGGGAGCGACCCCTACGAGCAGTACTTC CAISEKSSGSDPYEQYF
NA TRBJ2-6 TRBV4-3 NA TGCGCCAGCAGCCAGGAACAGGGCTCTGGGGCCAACGTCCTGACTTTC CASSQEQGSGANVLTF
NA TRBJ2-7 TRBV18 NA TGTGCCAGCTCCCGGGAGTCGAGCTCCTACGAGCAGTACTTC CASSRESSSYEQYF
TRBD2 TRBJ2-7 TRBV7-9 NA TGTGCCAGCAGCACGGGGTGGGGGGACTACGCCTACGAGCAGTACTTC CASSTGWGDYAYEQYF
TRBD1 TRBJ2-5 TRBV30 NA TGTGCCTGGAACCGACAGGGGGCAGGAGAGACCCAGTACTTC CAWNRQGAGETQYF
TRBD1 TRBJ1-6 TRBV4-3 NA TGCGCCAGCAGCCAAGATTATAGGACAGGGCCAAATTCACCCCTCCACTTT CASSQDYRTGPNSPLHF
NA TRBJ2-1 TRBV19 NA TGTGCCAGTAGTATAGGTCCCCCGTATCTGCCGGGCAATGAGCAGTTCTTC CASSIGPPYLPGNEQFF
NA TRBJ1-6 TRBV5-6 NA TGTGCCAGCAGCTCAACTGGGCAGGGGACTTCACCCCTCCACTTT CASSSTGQGTSPLHF
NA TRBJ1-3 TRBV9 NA TGTGCCAGCAGCGTCGGTGATGTCTCTGGAAACACCATATATTTT CASSVGDVSGNTIYF
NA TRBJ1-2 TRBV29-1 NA TGCAGCGTTGCGGGAGGGATCTTCTATGGCTACACCTTC CSVAGGIFYGYTF
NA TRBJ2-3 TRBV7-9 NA TGTGCCAGCAGCTTAGCACAGCTAGATACGCAGTATTTT CASSLAQLDTQYF
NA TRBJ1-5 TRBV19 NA TGTGCCAGTAGTCTTCGACAGTACGATCAGCCCCAGCATTTT CASSLRQYDQPQHF
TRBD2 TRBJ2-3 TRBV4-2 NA TGTGCCAGCAGCCAAGAAGGCGGGCTAGCGGGCCATACGCAGTATTTT CASSQEGGLAGHTQYF
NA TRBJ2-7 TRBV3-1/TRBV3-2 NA TGTGCCAGCAGCCAGGTCCAGAACTACGAGCAGTACTTC CASSQVQNYEQYF
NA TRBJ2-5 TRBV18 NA TGTGCCAGCTCACCCCAGGGAAGGGAGACCCAGTACTTC CASSPQGRETQYF
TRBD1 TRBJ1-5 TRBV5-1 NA TGCGCCAGCAGCAAACCGACAGGGCGGAACAATCAGCCCCAGCATTTT CASSKPTGRNNQPQHF
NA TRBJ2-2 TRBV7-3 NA TGTGCCAGCAGCTTAAGAACTTCGAACACCGGGGAGCTGTTTTTT CASSLRTSNTGELFF
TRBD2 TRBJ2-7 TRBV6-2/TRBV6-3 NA TGTGCCAGCAGCCTTAGCGGGGGCCCTAACGAGCAGTACTTC CASSLSGGPNEQYF
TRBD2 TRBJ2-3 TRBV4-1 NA TGCGCCAGCAGCCATGGACCCCCCAAGGCGGGGGGGCTTACAGATACGCAGTATTTT CASSHGPPKAGGLTDTQYF
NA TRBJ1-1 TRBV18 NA TGTGCCAGCTCACCACCGAATCCTTACAGTGAAGCTTTCTTT CASSPPNPYSEAFF
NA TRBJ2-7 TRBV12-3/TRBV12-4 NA TGTGCCAGCAGTTTCACTCTGGAGAAGCAGTACTTC CASSFTLEKQYF
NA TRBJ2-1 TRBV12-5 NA TGTGCTAGTGGTTTCGATAGAACCTATAGCAATGAGCAGTTCTTC CASGFDRTYSNEQFF
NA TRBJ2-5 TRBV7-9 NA TGTGCCAGCAGCCGGCAGGTCCAAGAGACCCAGTACTTC CASSRQVQETQYF
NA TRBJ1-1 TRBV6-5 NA TGTGCCAGCAGTTACTCAAGCGGGGGAACTGAAGCTTTCTTT CASSYSSGGTEAFF
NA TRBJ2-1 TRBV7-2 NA TGTGCCAGCAGCCCATTCCGGGACTCATACTCCTACAATGAGCAGTTCTTC CASSPFRDSYSYNEQFF
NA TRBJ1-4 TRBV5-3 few TGTGCCAGAAGCTTGGAACACAGTGCAACTAATGAAAAACTGTTTTTT CARSLEHSATNEKLFF
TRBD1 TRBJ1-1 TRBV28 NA TGTGCCAGCAGTTTATCTCGGACAGGAGGCACTGAAGCTTTCTTT CASSLSRTGGTEAFF